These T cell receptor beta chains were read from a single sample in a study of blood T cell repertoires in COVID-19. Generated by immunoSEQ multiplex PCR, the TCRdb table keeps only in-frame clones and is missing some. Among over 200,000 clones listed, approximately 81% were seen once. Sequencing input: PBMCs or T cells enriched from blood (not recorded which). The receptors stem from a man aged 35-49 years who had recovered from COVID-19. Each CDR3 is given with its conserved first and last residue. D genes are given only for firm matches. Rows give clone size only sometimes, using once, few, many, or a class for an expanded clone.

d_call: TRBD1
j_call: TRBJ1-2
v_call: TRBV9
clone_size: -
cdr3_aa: CASSPVAGGDYGYTF
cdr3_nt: TGTGCCAGCAGCCCAGTGGCAGGGGGAGACTATGGCTACACCTTC

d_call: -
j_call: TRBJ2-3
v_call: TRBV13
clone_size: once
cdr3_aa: CASTRRVQGRTDTQYF
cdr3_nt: TGTGCCAGCACCCGGAGGGTACAGGGGCGCACAGATACGCAGTATTTT

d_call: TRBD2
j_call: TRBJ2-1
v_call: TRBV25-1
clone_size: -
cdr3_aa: CASSAPSGRGRLNEQFF
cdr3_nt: TGTGCCAGCAGTGCGCCTAGCGGGAGAGGCCGCCTCAATGAGCAGTTCTTC

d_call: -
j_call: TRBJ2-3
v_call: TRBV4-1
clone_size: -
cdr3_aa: CASSRNLALESDTQYF
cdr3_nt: TGCGCCAGCAGCCGAAATCTAGCTCTCGAATCAGATACGCAGTATTTT

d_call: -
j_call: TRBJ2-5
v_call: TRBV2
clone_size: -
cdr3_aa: CASSPQTTPQETQYF
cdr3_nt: TGTGCCAGCAGTCCTCAGACTACGCCCCAAGAGACCCAGTACTTC

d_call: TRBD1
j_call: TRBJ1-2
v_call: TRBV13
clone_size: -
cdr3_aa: CASTSTTGRYGYTF
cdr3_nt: TGTGCCAGCACGTCGACGACAGGGCGCTATGGCTACACCTTC

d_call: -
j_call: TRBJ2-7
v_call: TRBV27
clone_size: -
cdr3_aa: CASSLTSTYEQYF
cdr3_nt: TGTGCCAGCAGTTTAACATCCACCTACGAGCAGTACTTC

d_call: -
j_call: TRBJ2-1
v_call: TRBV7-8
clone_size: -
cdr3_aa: CASSFQEGMNNEQFF
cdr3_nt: TGTGCCAGCAGCTTTCAGGAGGGAATGAACAATGAGCAGTTCTTC

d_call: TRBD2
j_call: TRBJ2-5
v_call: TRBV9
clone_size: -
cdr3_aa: CASSGGLVGETQYF
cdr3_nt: TGTGCCAGCAGCGGGGGACTAGTAGGCGAGACCCAGTACTTC

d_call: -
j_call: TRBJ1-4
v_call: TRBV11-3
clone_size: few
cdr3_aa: CASSLGENRVTEKLFF
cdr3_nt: TGTGCCAGCAGCTTGGGGGAGAACAGGGTTACTGAAAAACTGTTTTTT

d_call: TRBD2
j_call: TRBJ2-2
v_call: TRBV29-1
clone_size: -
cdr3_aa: CSATGLAGGNTGELFF
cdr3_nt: TGCAGCGCGACCGGGCTAGCGGGAGGGAACACCGGGGAGCTGTTTTTT

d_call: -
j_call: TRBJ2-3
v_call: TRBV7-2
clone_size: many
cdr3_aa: CASSLHGGEHTDTQYF
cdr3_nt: TGTGCCAGCAGCTTACATGGCGGGGAACACACAGATACGCAGTATTTT

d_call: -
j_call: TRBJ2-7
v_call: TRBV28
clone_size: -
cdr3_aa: CASSKRDIAFSSYEQYF
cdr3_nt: TGTGCCAGCAGTAAGCGGGACATTGCCTTCAGCTCCTACGAGCAGTACTTC

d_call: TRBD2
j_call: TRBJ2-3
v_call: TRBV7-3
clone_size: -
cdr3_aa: CASSLASGRAGSTDTQYF
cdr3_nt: TGTGCCAGCAGCTTGGCTAGCGGGAGGGCCGGGAGCACAGATACGCAGTATTTT

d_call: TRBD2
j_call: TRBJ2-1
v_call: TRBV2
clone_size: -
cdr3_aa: CASRVLAGLGEQFF
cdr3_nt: TGTGCCAGCAGGGTACTAGCGGGCCTGGGTGAGCAGTTCTTC

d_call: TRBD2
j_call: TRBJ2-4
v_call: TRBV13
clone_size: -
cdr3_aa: CASSSAGRAGDIQYF
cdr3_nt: TGTGCCAGCAGCTCAGCGGGGAGGGCCGGGGACATTCAGTACTTC

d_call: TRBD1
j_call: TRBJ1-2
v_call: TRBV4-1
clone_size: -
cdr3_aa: CASSPPTGSNGYTF
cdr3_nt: TGCGCCAGCAGCCCGCCGACAGGGTCTAATGGCTACACCTTC

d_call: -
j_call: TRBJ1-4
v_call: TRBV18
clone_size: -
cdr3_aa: CASSPREGGREKLFF
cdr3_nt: TGTGCCAGCTCACCACGTGAAGGAGGACGTGAAAAACTGTTTTTT

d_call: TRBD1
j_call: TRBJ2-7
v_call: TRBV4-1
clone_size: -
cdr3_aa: CASSQVNRGHPYEQYF
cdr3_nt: TGCGCCAGCAGCCAAGTCAACAGGGGACACCCCTACGAGCAGTACTTC

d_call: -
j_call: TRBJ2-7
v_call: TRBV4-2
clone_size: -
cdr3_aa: CASSQRGGDFAYEQYF
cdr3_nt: TGTGCCAGCAGCCAGCGAGGGGGGGACTTCGCCTACGAGCAGTACTTC

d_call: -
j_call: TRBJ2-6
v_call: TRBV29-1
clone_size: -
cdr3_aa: CSVEGGPGANVLTF
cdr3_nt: TGCAGCGTTGAAGGTGGGCCTGGGGCCAACGTCCTGACTTTC

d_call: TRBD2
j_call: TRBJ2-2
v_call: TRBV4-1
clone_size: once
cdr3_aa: CASSQLPGLAGPGELFF
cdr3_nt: TGCGCCAGCAGCCAGCTGCCGGGACTAGCGGGACCTGGGGAGCTGTTTTTT

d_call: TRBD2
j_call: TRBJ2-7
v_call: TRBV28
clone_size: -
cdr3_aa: CASSSRTGLAGAQYEQYF
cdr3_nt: TGTGCCAGCAGTTCACGGACGGGACTAGCGGGTGCCCAATACGAGCAGTACTTC

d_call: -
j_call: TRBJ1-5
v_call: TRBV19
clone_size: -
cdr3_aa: CASSMFPQGLVAQPQHF
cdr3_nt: TGTGCCAGTAGTATGTTCCCTCAGGGGCTAGTAGCGCAGCCCCAGCATTTT

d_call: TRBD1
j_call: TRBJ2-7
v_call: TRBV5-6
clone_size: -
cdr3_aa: CASSLYVGTGSLSSYEQYF
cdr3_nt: TGTGCCAGCAGCTTGTACGTGGGGACAGGGTCTCTAAGCTCCTACGAGCAGTACTTC

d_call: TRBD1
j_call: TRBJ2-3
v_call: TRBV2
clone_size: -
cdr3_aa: CASSAGGRDTQYF
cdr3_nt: TGTGCCAGCAGTGCAGGGGGCAGAGATACGCAGTATTTT

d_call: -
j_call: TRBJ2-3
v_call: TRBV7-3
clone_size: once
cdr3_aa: CASSPRGLAETTDTQYF
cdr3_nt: TGTGCCAGCAGCCCTCGTGGTCTAGCCGAGACTACAGATACGCAGTATTTT

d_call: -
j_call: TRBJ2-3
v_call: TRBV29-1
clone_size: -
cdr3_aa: CSVVGGGTDTQYF
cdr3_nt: TGCAGCGTTGTCGGAGGGGGCACAGATACGCAGTATTTT

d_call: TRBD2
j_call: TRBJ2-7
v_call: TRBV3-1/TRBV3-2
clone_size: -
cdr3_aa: CASSPTTSPIAGPYEQYF
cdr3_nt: TGTGCCAGCAGCCCAACAACCTCACCAATAGCGGGGCCCTACGAGCAGTACTTC

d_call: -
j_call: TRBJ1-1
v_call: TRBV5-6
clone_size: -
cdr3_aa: CASSLVGRGIGTEAFF
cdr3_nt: TGTGCCAGCAGCTTGGTGGGCAGGGGTATCGGCACTGAAGCTTTCTTT

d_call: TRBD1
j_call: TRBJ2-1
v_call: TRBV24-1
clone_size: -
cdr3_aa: CATSDSGDRSLWNEQFF
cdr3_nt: TGTGCCACCAGTGATTCGGGGGACAGGAGTCTTTGGAATGAGCAGTTCTTC

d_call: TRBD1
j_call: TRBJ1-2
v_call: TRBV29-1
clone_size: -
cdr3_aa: CSVDLRQGGGYGYTF
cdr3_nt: TGCAGCGTTGATCTTCGCCAAGGGGGCGGGTATGGCTACACCTTC

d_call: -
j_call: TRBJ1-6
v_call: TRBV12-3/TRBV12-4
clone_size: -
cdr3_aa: CASSRDLNSPLHF
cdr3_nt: TGTGCCAGCAGCCGGGATTTAAATTCACCCCTCCACTTT

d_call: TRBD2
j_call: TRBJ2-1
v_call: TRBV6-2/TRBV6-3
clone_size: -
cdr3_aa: CASSHRLAGEQFF
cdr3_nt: TGTGCCAGCAGTCATCGACTAGCGGGTGAGCAGTTCTTC

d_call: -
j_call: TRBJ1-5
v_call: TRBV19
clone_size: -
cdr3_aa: CASSITDYNQPQHF
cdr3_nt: TGTGCCAGTAGTATAACGGACTACAATCAGCCCCAGCATTTT

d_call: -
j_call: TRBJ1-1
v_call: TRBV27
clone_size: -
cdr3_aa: CASSLGGGTEAFF
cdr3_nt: TGTGCCAGCAGTCTGGGAGGCGGCACTGAAGCTTTCTTT

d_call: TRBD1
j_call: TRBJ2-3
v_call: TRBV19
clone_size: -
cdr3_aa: CASSRDRVQDTQYF
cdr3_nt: TGTGCCAGTAGCCGGGACAGGGTTCAAGATACGCAGTATTTT

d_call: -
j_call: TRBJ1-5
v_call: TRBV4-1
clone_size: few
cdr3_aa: CASSLSETANQPQHF
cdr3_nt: TGCGCCAGCAGCCTTTCCGAGACAGCGAATCAGCCCCAGCATTTT

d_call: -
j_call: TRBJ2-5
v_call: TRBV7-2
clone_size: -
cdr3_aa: CASTRGVQETQYF
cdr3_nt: TGTGCCAGCACCCGCGGGGTCCAAGAGACCCAGTACTTC

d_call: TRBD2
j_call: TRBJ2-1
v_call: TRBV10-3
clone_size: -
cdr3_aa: CAIKTSGNYNEQFF
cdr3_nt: TGTGCCATTAAGACTAGCGGGAATTACAATGAGCAGTTCTTC

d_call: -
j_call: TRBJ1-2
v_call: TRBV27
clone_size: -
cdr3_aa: CASSANKQGYGYTF
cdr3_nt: TGTGCCAGCAGCGCTAACAAACAGGGCTATGGCTACACCTTC

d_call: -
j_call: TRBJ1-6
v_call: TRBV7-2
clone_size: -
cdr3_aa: CASSAYSTYNSPLHF
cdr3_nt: TGTGCCAGCAGCGCTTACAGTACCTATAATTCACCCCTCCACTTT

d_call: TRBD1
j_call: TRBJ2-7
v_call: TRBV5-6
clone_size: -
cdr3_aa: CASSHRTGTFLNSYEQYF
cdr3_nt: TGTGCCAGCAGCCATCGGACAGGAACCTTCCTTAACTCCTACGAGCAGTACTTC

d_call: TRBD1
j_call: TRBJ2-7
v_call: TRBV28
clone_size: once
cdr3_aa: CASSPRGQGVPGQYF
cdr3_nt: TGTGCCAGCAGTCCGCGGGGACAGGGGGTACCAGGGCAGTACTTC

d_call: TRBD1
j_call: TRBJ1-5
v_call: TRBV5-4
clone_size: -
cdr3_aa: CASSFGQGGYNQPQHF
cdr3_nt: TGTGCCAGCAGCTTTGGACAGGGGGGTTACAATCAGCCCCAGCATTTT

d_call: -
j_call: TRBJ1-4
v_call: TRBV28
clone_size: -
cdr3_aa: CASSHTRQFATDEKLFF
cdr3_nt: TGTGCCAGCAGTCATACCCGACAGTTTGCAACGGATGAAAAACTGTTTTTT

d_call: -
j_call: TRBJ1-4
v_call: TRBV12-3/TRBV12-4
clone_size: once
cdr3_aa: CASSLGGSQKLFF
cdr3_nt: TGTGCCAGCAGTTTAGGAGGCAGTCAAAAACTGTTTTTT

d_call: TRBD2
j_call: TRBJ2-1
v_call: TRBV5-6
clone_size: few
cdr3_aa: CASSLESSGINEQFF
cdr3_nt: TGTGCCAGCAGCTTGGAGTCTAGCGGGATCAATGAGCAGTTCTTC

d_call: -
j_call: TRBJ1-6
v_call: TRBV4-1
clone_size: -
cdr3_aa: CASSQASSPLHF
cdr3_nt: TGCGCCAGCAGCCAAGCGAGCTCACCCCTCCACTTT

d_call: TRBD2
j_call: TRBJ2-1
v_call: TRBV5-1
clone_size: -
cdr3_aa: CASFGAGAYNEQFF
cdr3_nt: TGCGCCAGCTTCGGAGCGGGAGCTTACAATGAGCAGTTCTTC

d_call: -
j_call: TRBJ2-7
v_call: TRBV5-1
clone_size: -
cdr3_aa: CASSSFGGEQYF
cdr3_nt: TGCGCCAGCAGCTCATTTGGCGGCGAGCAGTACTTC

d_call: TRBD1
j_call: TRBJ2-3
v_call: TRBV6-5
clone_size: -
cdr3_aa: CASRRTGGTDTQYF
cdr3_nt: TGTGCCAGCAGGAGGACAGGGGGCACAGATACGCAGTATTTT

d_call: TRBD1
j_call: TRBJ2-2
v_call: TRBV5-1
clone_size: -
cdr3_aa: CASSLFSGGNTGELFF
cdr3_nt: TGCGCCAGCAGCTTGTTTTCAGGGGGGAACACCGGGGAGCTGTTTTTT

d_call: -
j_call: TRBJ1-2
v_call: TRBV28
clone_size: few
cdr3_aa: CASSFLSYGYTF
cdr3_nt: TGTGCCAGCAGTTTTCTCAGCTATGGCTACACCTTC